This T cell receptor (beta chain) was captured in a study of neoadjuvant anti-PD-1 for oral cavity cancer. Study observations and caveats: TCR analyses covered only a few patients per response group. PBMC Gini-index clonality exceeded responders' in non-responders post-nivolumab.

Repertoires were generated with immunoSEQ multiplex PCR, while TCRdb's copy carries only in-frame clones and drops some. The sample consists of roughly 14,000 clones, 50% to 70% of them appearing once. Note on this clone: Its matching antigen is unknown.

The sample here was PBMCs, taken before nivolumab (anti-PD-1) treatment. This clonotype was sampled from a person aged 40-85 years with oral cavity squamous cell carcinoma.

CDR3 DNA: TGTGCCACCCGCCCCTTTCCGGGACAGTCCTACGAGCAGTACTTC. Its translation: CATRPFPGQSYEQYF. The chain couples TRBV4-2 to TRBJ2-7, with TRBD1 identical over 7 bases. The CDR3 is 15 residues long. V shed 10 bases and J 1 base; nucleotides not matched to a gene: 13. Germline loops: CDR1 LGHNA, CDR2 YNFKEQ.